This TCR beta chain was obtained from a study of T-cell reconstitution after alpha-beta-depleted transplantation in children. The CDR3 loop spans 14 amino acids. Germline lookup yields CDR1 SQVTM and CDR2 ANQGSEA. The V end was cut by 1 base, the J end by 5 bases, with 15 bases between. There are a few counts of this clonotype. Unique molecular identifiers were incorporated during preparation of the TCRbeta library. From the PCR reads, TCRdb called clonotypes with MiXCR, one entry per CDR3 protein. The sample has about 400,000 distinct CDR3 sequences, just over 20% seen once. The material was PBMCs from the stem cell graft donor, obtained from the stem cell graft. The chain uses TRBV29-1 and TRBJ2-7; either TRBD1 or TRBD2 may fit D (5 bases each). This clonotype was sampled from a human donor who donated a stem cell graft to a child with acute myeloid leukemia. The CDR3 coding sequence is TGCAGCGTTGAAGTCCCAGGGTGGGAGCACGAGCAGTACTTC. Translation: CSVEVPGWEHEQYF.